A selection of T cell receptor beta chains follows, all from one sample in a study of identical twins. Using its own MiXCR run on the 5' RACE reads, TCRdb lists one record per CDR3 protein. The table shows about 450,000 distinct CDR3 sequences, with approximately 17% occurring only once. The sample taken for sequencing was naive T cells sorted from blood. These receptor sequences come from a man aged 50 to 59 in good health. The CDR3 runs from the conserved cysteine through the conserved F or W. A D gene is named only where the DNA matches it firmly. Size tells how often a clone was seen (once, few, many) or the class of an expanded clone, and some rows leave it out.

CSVRTGGIDTQYF | TGCAGCGTCCGGACAGGGGGCATCGATACGCAGTATTTT | TRBV29-1 | . | TRBJ2-3 | TRBD1
CASSLGGHQQVTQYF | TGCGCCAGCAGCTTGGGAGGACACCAACAAGTGACCCAGTACTTC | TRBV5-1 | few | TRBJ2-5 | .
CASSDRVFVTDTQYF | TGTGCCAGCAGTGACAGGGTGTTTGTGACAGATACGCAGTATTTT | TRBV2 | . | TRBJ2-3 | .
CASSFRTMGDTQYF | TGTGCCAGCAGTTTTAGGACCATGGGAGATACGCAGTATTTT | TRBV12-3/TRBV12-4 | many | TRBJ2-3 | .
CATSRGQGAHYEQYF | TGTGCCACCAGCAGAGGACAGGGGGCGCATTACGAGCAGTACTTC | TRBV15 | many | TRBJ2-7 | TRBD1
CASSLSTGTGTEETQYF | TGTGCCAGCAGTTTATCCACCGGGACAGGGACGGAAGAGACCCAGTACTTC | TRBV28 | many | TRBJ2-5 | TRBD1
CASSLRDRDTSGNTIYF | TGTGCCAGCAGCCTCCGGGACAGGGATACCTCTGGAAACACCATATATTTT | TRBV4-2 | . | TRBJ1-3 | TRBD1
CATTQGRDQPQHF | TGTGCCACCACTCAGGGCAGGGATCAGCCCCAGCATTTT | TRBV15 | many | TRBJ1-5 | .
CASSQIRGRDNEQFF | TGTGCCAGCAGTCAAATCAGGGGGCGGGACAATGAGCAGTTCTTC | TRBV11-2 | many | TRBJ2-1 | TRBD1
CSASSLRLNYGYTF | TGCAGTGCTAGTTCCTTAAGACTTAACTATGGCTACACCTTC | TRBV20-1 | many | TRBJ1-2 | .
CSASGQAYEQYF | TGCAGTGCTAGTGGACAGGCTTACGAGCAGTACTTC | TRBV20-1 | . | TRBJ2-7 | TRBD1